The 25 T cell receptor beta chains below come from one sample, sequenced in a study of blood T cell repertoires in COVID-19. Profiling relied on immunoSEQ multiplex PCR, and the TCRdb table lists in-frame clones only, not all of them. The sample has about 160,000 clones; 92% are singletons. Sequencing was done on a sample of peripheral blood. These receptors were obtained from a man aged 25 to 40 with COVID-19, enrolled during active disease.

This sequence joins TRBV7-2 and TRBJ1-4; 9 positions agree with TRBD1. The CDR3 extends over 16 amino acids. V lost 5 bases to trimming and J lost 2 bases; unmatched junction nucleotides: 6. Germline CDR1 is SGHTA and CDR2 is FQGNSA. The CDR3 here is CASSQQGAGTNEKLFF. In nucleotides, the CDR3 is TGTGCCAGCAGCCAACAGGGGGCTGGGACTAATGAAAAACTGTTTTTT.

The chain carries TRBV5-1 and TRBJ2-5, with 9 bases fitting TRBD2. The germline CDR1 and CDR2 sequences are SGHRS and YFSETQ. The trim removed 1 base at V and 3 bases at J, leaving 7 bases unmatched. The CDR3 spans 16 residues. The DNA for the CDR3 is TGCGCCAGCAGCTTGTGGGGCGGGGGGGCCAAAGAGACCCAGTACTTC. This codes for CASSLWGGGAKETQYF.

The rearrangement uses TRBV11-2 and TRBJ1-4; perhaps TRBD1 as D (5 bases). V was trimmed by 3 bases and J by 0 bases, leaving 11 bases between them. Per the germline V gene, CDR1 is SGHAT and CDR2 is FQNNGV. The CDR3 sequence is 16 residues long. The DNA for the CDR3 is TGTGCCAGCAGCTTCCTCACAGGAGCAACTAATGAAAAACTGTTTTTT. Its protein product is CASSFLTGATNEKLFF.

V and J are TRBV2 and TRBJ2-7, with D uncertain. The length of the CDR3 is 11 residues. Germline lookup yields CDR1 SNHLY and CDR2 FYNNEI. V shed 7 bases and J shed 1 base, with 5 bases lying between them. The CDR3 region is CASTTSYEQYF. CDR3 nucleotides: TGTGCCAGCACTACTTCCTACGAGCAGTACTTC. Variable domain in full (rest from reference TRBV2 and TRBJ2-7): EPEVTQTPSHQVTQMGQEVILRCVPISNHLYFYWYRQILGQKVEFLVSFYNNEISEKSEIFDDQFSVERPDGSNFTLKIRSTKLEDSAMYFCASTTSYEQYFGPGTRLTVT.

The chain uses TRBV18 and TRBJ1-1; 7 nucleotides agree with TRBD1. The germline V gene encodes CDR1 KGHSH and CDR2 LQKENI. The V and J ends lost 6 bases and 11 bases, in that order; junction bases with no gene match: 15. CDR3 length: 14 residues. The CDR3 loop is CASSPTGIGRNAFF. The DNA for the CDR3 is TGTGCCAGCTCCCCGACAGGGATTGGACGTAACGCTTTCTTT.

The chain employs TRBV14 and TRBJ2-7, with a weak D call TRBD2 (6 bases). The germline V gene has CDR1 SGHDN and CDR2 FVKESK. The V and J ends lost 4 bases and 6 bases respectively, with 13 bases between them. CDR3 length: 13 amino acids. The chain's CDR3 is CASSLDYWFEQYF. The CDR3, as DNA: TGTGCCAGCAGCCTGGACTATTGGTTCGAGCAGTACTTC. The entire variable domain, with the rest obtained from reference TRBV14 and TRBJ2-7, is as follows: EAGVTQFPSHSVIEKGQTVTLRCDPISGHDNLYWYRRVMGKEIKFLLHFVKESKQDESGMPNNRFLAERTGGTYSTLKVQPAELEDSGVYFCASSLDYWFEQYFGPGTRLTVT.

CDR3 amino acids: CATSEGQWIFGEQFF. In DNA form, the CDR3 reads TGTGCCACCAGTGAGGGACAGTGGATCTTCGGGGAGCAGTTCTTC. V is TRBV24-1 and J is TRBJ2-1, with 7 bases matching TRBD1. V was pared by 4 bases and J by 10 bases, with 12 bases of the junction left unmatched. CDR3 length: 15 amino acids. Germline-derived CDR1 and CDR2 are KGHDR and SFDVKD.

This clone was detected only once. V usage is TRBV29-1 and J usage is TRBJ1-2; TRBD1 might be the D (5 bases). V lost 5 bases to trimming and J lost 1 base, with 14 bases between them. The CDR3 length is 14 residues. Germline-derived CDR1 and CDR2 are SQVTM and ANQGSEA. CDR3 nucleotide sequence: TGCAGCGTTTTTGCGACCGACAGTAACTATGGCTACACCTTC. Protein product: CSVFATDSNYGYTF.

This chain joins TRBV3-1 (or the pseudogene TRBV3-2) and TRBJ2-1; D not certain. CDR3 size: 16 residues. V was shortened by 3 bases and J by 2 bases, with 14 bases between the two germline ends. CDR1 and CDR2 (germline): LGHDT, YNNKEL (reference sequence). In DNA, the CDR3 is TGTGCCAGCAGCCAGAACTCGGTCGTAACCTACAATGAGCAGTTCTTC. It is translated as CASSQNSVVTYNEQFF.

This chain links TRBV7-2 with TRBJ2-5, with 8 bases matching TRBD2. CDR1 is SGHTA, CDR2 FQGNSA, per germline. With 3 bases clipped from V and 1 base from J, the junction kept 4 bases outside the gene matches. CDR3 length: 15 residues. This CDR3 reads CASSLSGGSQETQYF. CDR3 DNA: TGTGCCAGCAGCTTGAGCGGGGGCTCCCAAGAGACCCAGTACTTC.

The chain carries TRBV12-3 or TRBV12-4 and TRBJ1-2; no clear D. CDR3 length: 12 residues. V lost 3 bases, J lost 1 base, and 3 bases lay in between. CDR3: CASSLYNYGYTF. CDR3 coding DNA: TGTGCCAGCAGTTTGTATAACTATGGCTACACCTTC.

The chain joins TRBV9 to TRBJ1-3, with D tentatively TRBD1 (5 bases). Trimming removed 3 bases from V and 0 bases from J, with 19 bases in between. The CDR3 is 18 residues long. Germline loops: CDR1 SGDLS, CDR2 YYNGEE. CDR3 nucleotide sequence: TGTGCCAGCAGCGCCCAACTTCAGGGCCCCAGCTCTGGAAACACCATATATTTT. Protein sequence: CASSAQLQGPSSGNTIYF.

The chain joins TRBV2 to TRBJ1-5; 10 bases fit TRBD1. This CDR3 has 16 residues. V was clipped by 4 bases and J by 3 bases; unmatched bases: 6. CDR1 is SNHLY, CDR2 FYNNEI, per germline. The CDR3 DNA follows: TGTGCCAGCAGTGGGGGACAGGGGAGAAACAATCAGCCCCAGCATTTT. Protein sequence: CASSGGQGRNNQPQHF. Together with reference TRBV2 and TRBJ1-5, the CDR3 gives the full variable domain: EPEVTQTPSHQVTQMGQEVILRCVPISNHLYFYWYRQILGQKVEFLVSFYNNEISEKSEIFDDQFSVERPDGSNFTLKIRSTKLEDSAMYFCASSGGQGRNNQPQHFGDGTRLSIL.

The CDR3 loop reads CSVEAVVYNEQFF. CDR3 coding DNA: TGCAGCGTTGAAGCGGTAGTTTACAATGAGCAGTTCTTC. The chain combines TRBV29-1 with TRBJ2-1; D gene ambiguous. Trimming removed 1 base from V and 4 bases from J, with 8 bases in between. Germline V CDR1 and CDR2: SQVTM, ANQGSEA. The CDR3 consists of 13 residues.

This clone appeared a single time. V gene TRBV10-3 combines with J gene TRBJ2-1; tentatively, D is TRBD1 (6 bases). Germline loops: CDR1 ENHRY, CDR2 SYGVKD. There are 14 residues in the CDR3. Trimming cost V 4 bases and J 4 bases, with 11 bases left between them. The CDR3 spells CAISGGTRYNEQFF. CDR3 DNA sequence: TGTGCCATCAGTGGAGGGACAAGATACAATGAGCAGTTCTTC.

V is TRBV4-3 and J is TRBJ2-7; TRBD2 agrees at 8 bases. The CDR3 has 15 amino acids. V shed 1 base and J 7 bases; nucleotides not matched to a gene: 9. CDR1 and CDR2 from the germline V gene are LGHNA and YSLEER. CDR3 region: CASSQAGAGEQEQYF. CDR3 DNA sequence: TGCGCCAGCAGCCAAGCTGGAGCGGGGGAGCAGGAGCAGTACTTC.

The gene calls are TRBV19 and TRBJ2-1; D perhaps matches TRBD1 (6 bases). Per germline, CDR1 LNHDA and CDR2 SQIVND (reference sequence). Trimming left V 5 bases short and J 2 bases short, with 19 bases between. The CDR3 extends over 17 amino acids. The CDR3 bases are TGTGCCAGTAGTTTCCCCTCGACAGGAATGACCTACAATGAGCAGTTCTTC. It is translated as CASSFPSTGMTYNEQFF.

The rearrangement joins TRBV24-1 to TRBJ2-1; 8 positions match TRBD2. Germline V gives CDR1 KGHDR, CDR2 SFDVKD. The ends lost 4 bases at V and 7 bases at J; junction bases unmatched: 8. This CDR3 contains 15 residues. As DNA, the CDR3 is TGTGCCACCAGTGACCTAACCGGGGGGGGAAATGAGCAGTTCTTC. Protein sequence: CATSDLTGGGNEQFF.

This chain links TRBV18 with TRBJ1-5; TRBD1 agrees at 7 bases. The CDR3 extends over 14 amino acids. Germline values: CDR1 KGHSH, CDR2 LQKENI. Trimming took 2 bases from V and 4 from J; bases not matched to a gene: 2. The CDR3 loop reads CASSPGDRNQPQHF. The CDR3 nucleotides read TGTGCCAGCTCACCAGGGGACAGAAATCAGCCCCAGCATTTT.

V usage is TRBV6-5 and J usage is TRBJ1-2, with D maybe TRBD1 (5 bases). The V and J ends lost 0 bases and 8 bases respectively, with 19 bases between them. The CDR3 is made up of 16 amino acids. Germline-derived CDR1 and CDR2 are MNHEY and SVGAGI. CDR3 nucleotides: TGTGCCAGCAGTTACTCAGGCAGGGTGTTTGCGCAAGGCTACACCTTC. Translated: CASSYSGRVFAQGYTF.

This chain links TRBV5-6 with TRBJ2-7; D is perhaps TRBD2 (6 bases). V was cut by 4 bases and J by 11 bases, with 19 bases left in between. This CDR3 has 13 residues. From germline, CDR1 is SGHDT and CDR2 YYEEEE. The CDR3 sequence: CASSLGYPGEEYF. The CDR3 DNA is TGTGCCAGCAGCCTTGGATACCCCGGGGAGGAGTACTTC.

The gene calls are TRBV4-3 and TRBJ1-4; D not certain. The V gene lost 0 bases and the J gene lost 5 bases, with 16 bases spanning the gap. The CDR3 is made up of 17 amino acids. CDR1 LGHNA and CDR2 YSLEER come from the germline V gene. CDR3 sequence (DNA): TGCGCCAGCAGCCAAGATCCTAACGGGAGAGTAAATGAAAAACTGTTTTTT. Amino acid sequence: CASSQDPNGRVNEKLFF.

This rearrangement joins TRBV11-2 to TRBJ2-7; 11 bases agree with TRBD2. CDR3 length equals 16 residues. Germline values: CDR1 SGHAT, CDR2 FQNNGV. Trimming at V came to 3 bases and at J to 1 base, leaving 5 bases not matched to a gene. The DNA of the CDR3 is TGTGCCAGCAGCTTTGCTAGCGGGGGGCCTTCCTACGAGCAGTACTTC. This codes for CASSFASGGPSYEQYF. Variable domain in full (rest from reference TRBV11-2 and TRBJ2-7): EAGVAQSPRYKIIEKRQSVAFWCNPISGHATLYWYQQILGQGPKLLIQFQNNGVVDDSQLPKDRFSAERLKGVDSTLKIQPAKLEDSAVYLCASSFASGGPSYEQYFGPGTRLTVT.

This chain connects TRBV6-6 to TRBJ1-3; TRBD1 aligns across 7 bases. Trimming removed 0 bases from V and 14 bases from J; junction bases left unmatched: 7. Germline CDR1 is MNHNY and CDR2 is SVGAGI (reference sequence). The CDR3 is made up of 13 amino acids. The CDR3 DNA reads TGTGCCAGCAGTTACTCCCGGGACAGTTCGGTATATTTT. It codes for CASSYSRDSSVYF.

The V call is TRBV10-2, the J call TRBJ1-5; TRBD1 aligns across 9 bases. With 6 bases clipped from V and 4 bases from J, the junction kept 4 bases outside the gene matches. Per the germline V gene, CDR1 is WSHSY and CDR2 is SAAADI. The CDR3 has 14 amino acids. The DNA for the CDR3 is TGCGCCAGCAGCAGGACAGGGGATAATCAGCCCCAGCATTTT. Protein: CASSRTGDNQPQHF.